Included here is one T cell receptor beta chain sequence, with context. Antigen: not known. Trimming left V 2 bases short and J 10 bases short, with 21 bases between. This CDR3 contains 15 residues. Germline V CDR1 and CDR2: DFQATT, SNEGSKA (reference sequence). Arm-PCR of CDR3 regions with iRepertoire HTBI primers generated TCR beta libraries. From the multiplex PCR reads, TCRdb called clonotypes with MiXCR, one entry per CDR3 protein. Counted here are 400,000 to 500,000 distinct CDR3 sequences, around 15% occurring once; the ten biggest clones make up roughly 10%. Sample time point: newly diagnosed GD, antithyroid drugs for less than 3 months. Researchers made the TCR library from RNA that was extracted from PBMCs. Graves' disease diagnosis was established per American Thyroid Association guidelines. The sample originates from a study of regulatory T cells in long-lasting Graves disease. Study outcomes and limitations: Between persistent patients, thousands of public clonotypes were shared, exceeding the approximately 990 shared between new patients. Persistent disease preferred TRBV28, TRBJ1-2 and TRBJ2-5; new disease, TRBV20-1 and TRBJ2-1.

This same sample was also part of a study on T cells in Graves' hyperthyroidism and ophthalmopathy. Turning to that study: A first-round RT-PCR of the TCR CDR3 used the HTBI primer set.

The V and J genes are TRBV20-1 and TRBJ2-1; D is possibly TRBD2 (5 bases). This TCR derives from a young woman with Graves disease. The source was peripheral blood mononuclear cells (PBMCs), collected at new diagnosis, from a patient treated with antithyroid drugs. The CDR3 protein is CSARSAGSLTGEQFF. The CDR3 bases are TGCAGTGCTAGATCTGCGGGCTCCCTTACTGGGGAGCAGTTCTTC.